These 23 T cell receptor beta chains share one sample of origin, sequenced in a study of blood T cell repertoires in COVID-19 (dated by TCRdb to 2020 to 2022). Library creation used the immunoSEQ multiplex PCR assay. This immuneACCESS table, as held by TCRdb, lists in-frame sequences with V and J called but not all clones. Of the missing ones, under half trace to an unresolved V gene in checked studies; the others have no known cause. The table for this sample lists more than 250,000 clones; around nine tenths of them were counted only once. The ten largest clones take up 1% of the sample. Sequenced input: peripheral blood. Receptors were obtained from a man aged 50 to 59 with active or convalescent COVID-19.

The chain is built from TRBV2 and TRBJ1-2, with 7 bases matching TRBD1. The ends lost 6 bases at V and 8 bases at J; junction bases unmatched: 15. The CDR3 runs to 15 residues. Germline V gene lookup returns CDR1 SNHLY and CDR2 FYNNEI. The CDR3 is CASSLASKGAYGYTF. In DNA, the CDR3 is TGTGCCAGCAGCCTCGCGAGCAAGGGGGCGTACGGCTACACCTTC.

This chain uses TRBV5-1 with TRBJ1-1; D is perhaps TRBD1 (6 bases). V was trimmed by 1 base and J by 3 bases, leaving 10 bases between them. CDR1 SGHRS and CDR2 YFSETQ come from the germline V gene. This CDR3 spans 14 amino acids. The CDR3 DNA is TGCGCCAGCAGCTTGACAGGGAGGGACACTGAAGCTTTCTTT. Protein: CASSLTGRDTEAFF.

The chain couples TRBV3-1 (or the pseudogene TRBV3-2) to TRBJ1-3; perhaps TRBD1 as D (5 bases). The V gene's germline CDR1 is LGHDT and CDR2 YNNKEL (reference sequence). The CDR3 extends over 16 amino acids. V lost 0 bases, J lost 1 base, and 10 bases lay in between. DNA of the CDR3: TGTGCCAGCAGCCAAGATTCGGAGGGGTCTGGAAACACCATATATTTT. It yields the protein CASSQDSEGSGNTIYF.

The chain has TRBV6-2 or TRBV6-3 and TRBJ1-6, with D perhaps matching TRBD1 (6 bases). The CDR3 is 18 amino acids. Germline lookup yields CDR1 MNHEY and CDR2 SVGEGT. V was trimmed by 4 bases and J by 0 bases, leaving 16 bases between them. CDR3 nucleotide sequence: TGTGCCAGCAGTTTGTACGGGGGGCCGAGCTCCTATAATTCACCCCTCCACTTT. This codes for CASSLYGGPSSYNSPLHF.

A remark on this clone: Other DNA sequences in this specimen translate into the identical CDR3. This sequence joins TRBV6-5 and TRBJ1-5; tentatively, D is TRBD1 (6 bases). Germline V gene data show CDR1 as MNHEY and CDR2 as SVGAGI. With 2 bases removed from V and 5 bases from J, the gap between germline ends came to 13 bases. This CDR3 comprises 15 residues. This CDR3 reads CASSYSSGADQPQHF. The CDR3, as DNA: TGTGCCAGCAGTTACAGTTCAGGGGCGGATCAGCCCCAGCATTTT.

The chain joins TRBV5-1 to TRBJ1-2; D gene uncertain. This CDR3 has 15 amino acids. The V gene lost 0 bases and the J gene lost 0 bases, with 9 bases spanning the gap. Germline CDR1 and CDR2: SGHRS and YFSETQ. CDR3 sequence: CASSLGGSANYGYTF. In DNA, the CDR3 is TGCGCCAGCAGCTTGGGAGGCTCTGCTAACTATGGCTACACCTTC.

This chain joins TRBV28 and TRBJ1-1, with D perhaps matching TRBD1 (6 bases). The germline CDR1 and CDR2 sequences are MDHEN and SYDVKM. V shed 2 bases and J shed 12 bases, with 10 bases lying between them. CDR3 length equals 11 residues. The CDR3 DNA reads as TGTGCCAGCAGTTTAGAGGGGGGGACTTTCTTT. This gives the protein CASSLEGGTFF.

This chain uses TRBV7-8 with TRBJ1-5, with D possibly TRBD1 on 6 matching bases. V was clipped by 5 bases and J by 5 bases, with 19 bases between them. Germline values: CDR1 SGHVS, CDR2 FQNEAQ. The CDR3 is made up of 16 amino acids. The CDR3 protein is CASSPPHRDRYQPQHF. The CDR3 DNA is TGTGCCAGCAGCCCACCCCACAGGGACCGATATCAGCCCCAGCATTTT. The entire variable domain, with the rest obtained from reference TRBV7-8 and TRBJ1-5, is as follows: GAGVSQSPRYKVAKRGQDVALRCDPISGHVSLFWYQQALGQGPEFLTYFQNEAQLDKSGLPSDRFFAERPEGSVSTLKIQRTQQEDSAVYLCASSPPHRDRYQPQHFGDGTRLSIL.

CDR3 region: CASSLEGGEATDTQYF. CDR3 coding DNA: TGTGCCAGCAGCTTGGAAGGGGGGGAGGCCACAGATACGCAGTATTTT. The chain joins TRBV5-6 to TRBJ2-3, with D possibly matching TRBD2 (7 bases). This CDR3 is built from 16 residues. Germline loops: CDR1 SGHDT, CDR2 YYEEEE. The V and J ends lost 0 bases and 2 bases respectively, with 13 bases between them.

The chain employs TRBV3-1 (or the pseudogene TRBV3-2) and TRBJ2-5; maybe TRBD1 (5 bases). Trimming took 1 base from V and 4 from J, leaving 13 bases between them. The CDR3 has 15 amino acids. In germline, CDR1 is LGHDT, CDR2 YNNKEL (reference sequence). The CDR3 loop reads CASSQGRGIGETQYF. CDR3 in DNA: TGTGCCAGCAGCCAAGGTAGGGGTATCGGAGAGACCCAGTACTTC.

The CDR3 protein is CASSIGVTEQFF. In nucleotides, the CDR3 is TGTGCCAGTAGTATCGGGGTAACTGAGCAGTTCTTC. This sequence joins TRBV19 and TRBJ2-1; D possibly corresponds to TRBD2 (5 bases). The germline gives CDR1 LNHDA, CDR2 SQIVND (reference sequence). The CDR3 has 12 amino acids. Trimming left V 3 bases short and J 9 bases short, with 9 bases between.

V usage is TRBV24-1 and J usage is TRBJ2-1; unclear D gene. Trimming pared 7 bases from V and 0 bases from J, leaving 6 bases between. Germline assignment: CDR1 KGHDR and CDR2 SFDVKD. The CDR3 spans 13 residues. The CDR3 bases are TGTGCCACCAGGGCAAGCTCCTACAATGAGCAGTTCTTC. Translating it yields CATRASSYNEQFF.

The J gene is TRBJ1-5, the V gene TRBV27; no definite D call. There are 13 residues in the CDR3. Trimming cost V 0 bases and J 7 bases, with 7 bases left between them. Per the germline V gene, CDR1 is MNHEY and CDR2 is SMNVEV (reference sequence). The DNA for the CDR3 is TGTGCCAGCAGTTTATCCTGGAGACAGCCCCAGCATTTT. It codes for CASSLSWRQPQHF.

CDR3 sequence: CASSWGFESDTQYF. The CDR3 DNA reads as TGTGCCAGCAGCTGGGGCTTCGAATCAGATACGCAGTATTTT. The chain is built from TRBV7-8 and TRBJ2-3; the D gene is possibly TRBD1 (5 bases). Trimming left V 4 bases short and J 4 bases short, with 12 bases between. The CDR3 runs 14 residues. Germline V gene lookup returns CDR1 SGHVS and CDR2 FQNEAQ.

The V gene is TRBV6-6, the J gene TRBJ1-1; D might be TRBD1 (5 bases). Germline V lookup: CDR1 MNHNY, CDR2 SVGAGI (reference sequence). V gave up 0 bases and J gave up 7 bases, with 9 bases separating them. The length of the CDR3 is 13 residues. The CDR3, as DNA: TGTGCCAGCAGTTACTCGGGGCCAGTTGAAGCTTTCTTT. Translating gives CASSYSGPVEAFF.

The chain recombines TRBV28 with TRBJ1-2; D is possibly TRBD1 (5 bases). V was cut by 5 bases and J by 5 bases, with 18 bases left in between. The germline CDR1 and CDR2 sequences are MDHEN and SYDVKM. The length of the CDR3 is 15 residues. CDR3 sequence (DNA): TGTGCCAGCAGTACCTCCCGGTCAGGGACTTATGGCTACACCTTC. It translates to CASSTSRSGTYGYTF.

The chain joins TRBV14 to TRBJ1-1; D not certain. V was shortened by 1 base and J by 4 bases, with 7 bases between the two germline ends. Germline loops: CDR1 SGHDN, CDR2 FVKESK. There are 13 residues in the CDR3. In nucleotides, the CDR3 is TGTGCCAGCAGCCAAGTTGGGCTCACTGAAGCTTTCTTT. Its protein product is CASSQVGLTEAFF.

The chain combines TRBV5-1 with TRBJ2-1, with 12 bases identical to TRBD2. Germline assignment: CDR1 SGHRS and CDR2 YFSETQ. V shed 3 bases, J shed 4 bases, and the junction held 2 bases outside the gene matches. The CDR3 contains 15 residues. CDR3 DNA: TGCGCCAGCAGCTCTAGCGGGGGGGATTACAATGAGCAGTTCTTC. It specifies CASSSSGGDYNEQFF.

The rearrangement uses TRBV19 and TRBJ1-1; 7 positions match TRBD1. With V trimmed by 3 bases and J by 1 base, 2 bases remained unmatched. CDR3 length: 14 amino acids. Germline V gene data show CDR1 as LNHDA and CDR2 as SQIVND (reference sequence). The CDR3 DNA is TGTGCCAGTAGTATTCCAGGGGGGAACACTGAAGCTTTCTTT. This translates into CASSIPGGNTEAFF.

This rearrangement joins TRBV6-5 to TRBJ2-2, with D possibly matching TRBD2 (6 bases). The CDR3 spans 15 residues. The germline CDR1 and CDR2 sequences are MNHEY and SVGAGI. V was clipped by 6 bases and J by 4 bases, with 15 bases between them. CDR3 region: CASSPTGVGTGELFF. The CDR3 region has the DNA TGTGCCAGCAGCCCCACGGGGGTTGGCACCGGGGAGCTGTTTTTT.

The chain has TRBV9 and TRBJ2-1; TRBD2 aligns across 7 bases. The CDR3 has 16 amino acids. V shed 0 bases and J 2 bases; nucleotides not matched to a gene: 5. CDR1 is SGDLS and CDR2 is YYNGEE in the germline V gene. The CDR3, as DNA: TGTGCCAGCAGCGTAGATGGCGGGGGAGCCTACAATGAGCAGTTCTTC. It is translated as CASSVDGGGAYNEQFF.

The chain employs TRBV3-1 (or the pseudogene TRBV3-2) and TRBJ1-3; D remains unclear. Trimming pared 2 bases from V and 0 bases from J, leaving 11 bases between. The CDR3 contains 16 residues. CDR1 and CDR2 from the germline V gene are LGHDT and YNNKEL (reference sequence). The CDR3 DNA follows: TGTGCCAGCAGCCAATCAACACAGCTCTCTGGAAACACCATATATTTT. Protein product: CASSQSTQLSGNTIYF.

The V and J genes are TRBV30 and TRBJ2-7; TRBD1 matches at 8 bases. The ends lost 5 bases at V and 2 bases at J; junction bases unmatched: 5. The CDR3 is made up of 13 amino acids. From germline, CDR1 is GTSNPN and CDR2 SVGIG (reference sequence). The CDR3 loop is CAWGQGSTYEQYF. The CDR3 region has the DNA TGTGCCTGGGGACAGGGTTCGACCTACGAGCAGTACTTC.